Below are 3 T cell receptor beta chains sequenced from a single sample in a study of blood T cell repertoires in COVID-19. The method was immunoSEQ multiplex PCR; TCRdb's version includes in-frame clones alone and lacks a portion of them. The sample holds about 400,000 clones, roughly 84% seen once. The sample was PBMCs or T cells enriched from blood (not recorded which). These TCRs come from a woman in her twenties or thirties who had recovered from COVID-19.

The chain recombines TRBV5-1 with TRBJ2-1; 13 bases align to TRBD2. CDR3 size: 15 residues. The germline V gene has CDR1 SGHRS and CDR2 YFSETQ. The ends lost 4 bases at V and 6 bases at J; junction bases unmatched: 4. CDR3 DNA: TGCGCCAGCAGCCACGGACTAGCGGGGGTCAATGAGCAGTTCTTC. Its translation is CASSHGLAGVNEQFF.

The chain links TRBV6-2 or TRBV6-3 to TRBJ1-1; D is undetermined. Germline V gene lookup returns CDR1 MNHEY and CDR2 SVGEGT. V lost 6 bases and J lost 0, with 8 bases in between. The CDR3 spans 13 residues. CDR3 sequence: CASSRHLNTEAFF. CDR3 DNA sequence: TGTGCCAGCAGCAGACACCTGAACACTGAAGCTTTCTTT.

This chain joins TRBV6-5 and TRBJ2-5, with D perhaps TRBD2 (6 bases). The CDR3 loop spans 13 amino acids. CDR1 MNHEY and CDR2 SVGAGI come from the germline V gene. V lost 4 bases, J lost 0 bases, and 6 bases lay in between. CDR3 amino acids: CASSSSDQETQYF. CDR3 bases: TGTGCCAGCAGTTCTAGCGACCAAGAGACCCAGTACTTC.